The TCR beta chain described here comes from a study of molecular identifiers for immune sequencing clone quantification. Looked up from germline, CDR1 is SGHKS and CDR2 is YYEKEE (reference sequence). The CDR3 has 14 amino acids. The ends were cut back, 7 bases at V and 0 bases at J, with 14 bases in the middle. Sorting captured naive CD8 T cells as CD8+CD4-CCR7+CD45RA+. MiXCR, applied by TCRdb to the PCR reads, yields one record per CDR3 protein. The repertoire holds roughly 320,000 distinct CDR3 sequences, with 24% as singletons. This chain joins TRBV5-5 and TRBJ2-7, with D perhaps TRBD1 or TRBD2 (5 bases each). The specimen sequenced was naive CD8+ T cells from blood, with Jurkat cell RNA spiked in. Subset of the sample: FACS-sorted CD8+CD4-CCR7+CD45RA+ naive T cells. The TCR comes from a human donor in good health. Some libraries in this study had Jurkat cell RNA spiked in. CDR3 amino acids: CASGAGTGSYEQYF. The CDR3 DNA sequence: TGTGCCAGCGGCGCCGGGACGGGCTCCTACGAGCAGTACTTC.